These 23 T cell receptor beta chains originate from one sample sequenced in a study of control samples from healthy donors and cancer patients. Here immunoSEQ multiplex PCR was the method, and the copy in TCRdb shows in-frame clones only, minus some. Found here are 90,000 to 150,000 clones, approximately 93% of them singletons; the top ten hold 7.8%. The sequenced sample consisted of blood. The receptors come from a woman aged 18-35 years in good health.

V usage is TRBV5-1 and J usage is TRBJ2-7; 7 bases align to TRBD1. The germline V gene encodes CDR1 SGHRS and CDR2 YFSETQ. The J segment lost 11 bases and the V segment lost 3 bases, leaving 11 bases of the junction unmatched. The length of the CDR3 is 13 residues. The CDR3 loop is CASSSDLQGIEYF. The CDR3 DNA reads as TGCGCCAGCAGCTCGGACTTACAGGGGATAGAGTACTTC.

V gene TRBV30 combines with J gene TRBJ2-5; D remains unclear. This CDR3 region has 11 residues. Germline V CDR1 and CDR2: GTSNPN, SVGIG (reference sequence). V was clipped by 4 bases and J by 6 bases, with 9 bases between them. CDR3 protein: CAWMVGKTQYF. In DNA, the CDR3 is TGTGCCTGGATGGTGGGAAAGACCCAGTACTTC. Combining the CDR3 with reference TRBV30 and TRBJ2-5 gives the whole variable domain SQTIHQWPATLVQPVGSPLSLECTVEGTSNPNLYWYRQAAGRGLQLLFYSVGIGQISSEVPQNLSASRPQDRQFILSSKKLLLSDSGFYLCAWMVGKTQYFGPGTRLLVL.

This sequence joins TRBV28 and TRBJ1-1; D gene uncertain. The CDR3 has 12 residues. Germline values: CDR1 MDHEN, CDR2 SYDVKM. The V end was cut by 5 bases, the J end by 4 bases, with 8 bases between. CDR3 in DNA: TGTGCCAGCAGTGAGGTGGCCACTGAAGCTTTCTTT. Amino acid sequence: CASSEVATEAFF.

This sequence joins TRBV6-2 or TRBV6-3 and TRBJ1-5; no firm D call. Trimming removed 0 bases from V and 6 bases from J, with 18 bases in between. Germline CDR1 reads MNHEY; CDR2 reads SVGEGT. This CDR3 contains 17 residues. This chain's CDR3 is CASSYSIAVYTGQPQHF. The CDR3, as DNA: TGTGCCAGCAGTTACTCGATAGCGGTTTACACGGGTCAGCCCCAGCATTTT.

This clone appeared a single time. The rearrangement joins TRBV5-8 to TRBJ1-1, with TRBD1 matching 11 bases. Germline V gene sequence: CDR1 SGHTS, CDR2 YDEGEE. Trimming cost V 3 bases and J 1 base; bases outside gene matches: 11. The CDR3 extends over 18 amino acids. The DNA of the CDR3 is TGTGCCAGCAGCTGGGACAGGGGGTTTTTCGAACCGAACACTGAAGCTTTCTTT. Its protein product is CASSWDRGFFEPNTEAFF.

V gene TRBV5-4 combines with J gene TRBJ1-4; TRBD1 agrees at 9 bases. J lost 5 bases, V lost 9 bases, and 8 bases had no gene match. The CDR3 length is 14 residues. The germline CDR1 and CDR2 sequences are SGHNT and YYREEE (reference sequence). The CDR3 loop is CATRTGGSNEKLFF. CDR3 nucleotides: TGTGCCACTAGAACAGGGGGCTCGAATGAAAAACTGTTTTTT.

This clone was picked up a small number of times. The rearrangement uses TRBV3-1 (or the pseudogene TRBV3-2) and TRBJ1-6; 8 bases fit TRBD1. In germline, CDR1 is LGHDT, CDR2 YNNKEL (reference sequence). The CDR3 covers 18 residues. The ends lost 1 base at V and 10 bases at J; junction bases unmatched: 15. This CDR3 reads CASSQAGAGGRIRSPLHF. The CDR3 nucleotides are TGTGCCAGCAGCCAAGCCGGGGCAGGGGGCAGGATCAGATCACCCCTCCACTTT.

This rearrangement joins TRBV7-3 to TRBJ2-3, with 9 bases fitting TRBD2. The CDR3 is 17 residues long. From germline, CDR1 is SGHTA and CDR2 FQGTGA. The V gene end was trimmed by 1 base and the J gene end by 0 bases; junction bases not matched to a gene: 5. The CDR3 nucleotides are TGTGCCAGCAGCTTAATCGAAAGCGGGGGGAGCACAGATACGCAGTATTTT. As protein: CASSLIESGGSTDTQYF. Based on the CDR3 plus reference TRBV7-3 and TRBJ2-3, the full variable domain is GAGVSQTPSNKVTEKGKYVELRCDPISGHTALYWYRQSLGQGPEFLIYFQGTGAADDSGLPNDRFFAVRPEGSVSTLKIQRTERGDSAVYLCASSLIESGGSTDTQYFGPGTRLTVL.

The rearrangement uses TRBV7-2 and TRBJ2-3; D is uncertain. The germline V gene has CDR1 SGHTA and CDR2 FQGNSA. There are 13 residues in the CDR3. The germline V and J ends were trimmed by 5 bases and 4 bases, with 10 bases remaining between them. The CDR3 is CASSQTRADTQYF. The CDR3 region has the DNA TGTGCCAGCAGCCAAACCCGGGCAGATACGCAGTATTTT.

V and J are TRBV2 and TRBJ2-7; D gene ambiguous. The CDR3 totals 10 residues. Trimming stripped 2 bases from V and 12 bases from J, with 8 bases between. In germline, CDR1 is SNHLY, CDR2 FYNNEI. The CDR3 region has the DNA TGTGCCAGCAGTGAAATTGTACTGTACTTC. Translated, it gives CASSEIVLYF.

The chain combines TRBV7-3 with TRBJ2-3; D call uncertain. Trimming removed 2 bases at V and 5 bases at J, with 8 bases between. Germline lookup yields CDR1 SGHTA and CDR2 FQGTGA. This CDR3 is built from 13 residues. CDR3 in amino acids: CASSLVPGDTQYF. The CDR3 DNA follows: TGTGCCAGCAGCTTAGTGCCCGGAGATACGCAGTATTTT.

This sequence joins TRBV6-5 and TRBJ2-2, with D unresolved. With 6 bases removed from V and 4 bases from J, the gap between germline ends came to 12 bases. Germline assignment: CDR1 MNHEY and CDR2 SVGAGI. The CDR3 runs to 14 residues. CDR3 protein: CASRVAPTTGELFF. CDR3 nucleotides: TGTGCCAGCAGGGTAGCCCCAACCACCGGGGAGCTGTTTTTT.

V usage is TRBV29-1 and J usage is TRBJ1-1; D is perhaps TRBD1 (6 bases). The germline V gene encodes CDR1 SQVTM and CDR2 ANQGSEA. The CDR3 loop spans 15 amino acids. With 6 bases removed from V and 0 bases from J, the gap between germline ends came to 17 bases. The DNA for the CDR3 is TGCAGCGTCCCCAGGGGTGGGGGATTGAACACTGAAGCTTTCTTT. Its protein is CSVPRGGGLNTEAFF.

The chain uses TRBV28 and TRBJ2-7; 7 bases are a match to TRBD1. Germline V gives CDR1 MDHEN, CDR2 SYDVKM. CDR3 length: 15 residues. Unmatched junction bases numbered 11, after V lost 5 bases and J lost 4 bases. The CDR3 nucleotides are TGTGCCAGCAGTATACCGACAGGGTTCGGGTACGAGCAGTACTTC. Protein product: CASSIPTGFGYEQYF.

Ten or more counts support this clone. The chain carries TRBV7-9 and TRBJ2-5; D unclear. Germline assignment: CDR1 SEHNR and CDR2 FQNEAQ (reference sequence). CDR3 length equals 14 residues. V was shortened by 4 bases and J by 3 bases, with 12 bases between the two germline ends. The CDR3 here is CASSSSTGEETQYF. CDR3 nucleotides: TGTGCCAGCAGCTCGTCTACTGGTGAAGAGACCCAGTACTTC. Together with reference TRBV7-9 and TRBJ2-5, the CDR3 gives the full variable domain: DTGVSQNPRHKITKRGQNVTFRCDPISEHNRLYWYRQTLGQGPEFLTYFQNEAQLEKSRLLSDRFSAERPKGSFSTLEIQRTEQGDSAMYLCASSSSTGEETQYFGPGTRLLVL.

J is TRBJ1-1 and V is TRBV30; maybe TRBD1 (5 bases). The CDR3 covers 12 residues. Germline values: CDR1 GTSNPN, CDR2 SVGIG (reference sequence). V was pared by 2 bases and J by 7 bases, with 11 bases between. In DNA form, the CDR3 reads TGTGCCTGGAGTCCCCGGGGCGTTGAAGCTTTCTTT. Amino acids: CAWSPRGVEAFF.

J is TRBJ1-5 and V is TRBV5-1; no clear D gene. V was cut by 0 bases and J by 7 bases, with 11 bases left in between. This CDR3 region has 14 residues. Germline V gene sequence: CDR1 SGHRS, CDR2 YFSETQ. CDR3 amino acids: CASSLDIRRQPQHF. DNA of the CDR3: TGCGCCAGCAGCTTGGACATCCGCAGGCAGCCCCAGCATTTT.

V and J are TRBV18 and TRBJ2-1; D is perhaps TRBD1 (5 bases). Germline-derived CDR1 and CDR2 are KGHSH and LQKENI. The CDR3 contains 15 residues. The ends were cut back, 0 bases at V and 5 bases at J, with 11 bases in the middle. CDR3 sequence (DNA): TGTGCCAGCTCACCACCGAGGACAATGCACAATGAGCAGTTCTTC. Protein product: CASSPPRTMHNEQFF.

The gene calls are TRBV4-3 and TRBJ2-3, with D unresolved. The CDR3 has 17 residues. Trimming removed 5 bases from V and 2 bases from J, with 20 bases in between. From germline, CDR1 is LGHNA and CDR2 YSLEER. CDR3 sequence: CASSSGRRTPSTDTQYF. The CDR3 DNA reads as TGCGCCAGCAGCTCCGGACGACGAACCCCTTCCACAGATACGCAGTATTTT.

The chain links TRBV3-1 (or the pseudogene TRBV3-2) to TRBJ2-7; D may be TRBD2 (5 bases). The CDR3 runs 12 residues. V was shortened by 3 bases and J by 12 bases, with 15 bases between the two germline ends. The V gene's germline CDR1 is LGHDT and CDR2 YNNKEL (reference sequence). CDR3 sequence: CASSQGLAPPYF. The CDR3 DNA follows: TGTGCCAGCAGCCAGGGCCTAGCCCCTCCGTACTTC.

The rearrangement links TRBV4-1 to TRBJ2-3, with 7 bases matching TRBD2. In germline, CDR1 is MGHRA, CDR2 YSYEKL. With 1 base clipped from V and 2 bases from J, the junction kept 6 bases outside the gene matches. The CDR3 length is 16 residues. The CDR3 DNA is TGCGCCAGCAGCCAAGCTCCAGCGGGAAACACAGATACGCAGTATTTT. Translated, it gives CASSQAPAGNTDTQYF.

The V and J genes are TRBV24-1 and TRBJ2-2; no clear D. Germline CDR1 and CDR2: KGHDR and SFDVKD. V lost 2 bases and J 4 bases, leaving 7 bases between the germline ends. The CDR3 extends over 14 amino acids. CDR3 loop: CATSDSRVTGELFF. Written as DNA, the CDR3 is TGTGCCACCAGTGATTCAAGGGTCACCGGGGAGCTGTTTTTT.

This clone was detected a few times. The rearrangement links TRBV12-3 or TRBV12-4 to TRBJ1-1, with D unresolved. V lost 7 bases and J lost 3, with 12 bases in between. This CDR3 has 13 amino acids. CDR3 sequence (DNA): TGTGCCAGCACCGGTTGGTTTCACACTGAAGCTTTCTTT. It translates to CASTGWFHTEAFF.